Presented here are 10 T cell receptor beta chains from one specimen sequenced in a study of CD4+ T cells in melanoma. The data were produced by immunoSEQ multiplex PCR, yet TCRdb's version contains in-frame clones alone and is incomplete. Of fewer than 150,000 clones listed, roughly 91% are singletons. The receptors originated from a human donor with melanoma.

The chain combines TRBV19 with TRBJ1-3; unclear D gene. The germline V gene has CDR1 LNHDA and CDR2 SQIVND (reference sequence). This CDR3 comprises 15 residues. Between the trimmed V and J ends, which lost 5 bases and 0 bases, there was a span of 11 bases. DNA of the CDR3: TGTGCCAGTAGTGCACAACAAGCCTCTGGAAACACCATATATTTT. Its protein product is CASSAQQASGNTIYF.

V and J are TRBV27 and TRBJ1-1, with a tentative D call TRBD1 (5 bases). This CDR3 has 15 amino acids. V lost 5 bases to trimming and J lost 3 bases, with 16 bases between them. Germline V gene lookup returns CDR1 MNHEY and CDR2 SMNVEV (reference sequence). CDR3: CASSGTRDGDTEAFF. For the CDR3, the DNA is TGTGCCAGCAGTGGGACCAGGGACGGCGACACTGAAGCTTTCTTT.

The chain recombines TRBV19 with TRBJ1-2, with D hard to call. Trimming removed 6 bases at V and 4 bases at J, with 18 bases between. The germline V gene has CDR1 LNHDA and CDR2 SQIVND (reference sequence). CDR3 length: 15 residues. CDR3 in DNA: TGTGCCAGTAGCCCTGGCGCCCAGGCGGGCTATGGCTACACCTTC. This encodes CASSPGAQAGYGYTF.

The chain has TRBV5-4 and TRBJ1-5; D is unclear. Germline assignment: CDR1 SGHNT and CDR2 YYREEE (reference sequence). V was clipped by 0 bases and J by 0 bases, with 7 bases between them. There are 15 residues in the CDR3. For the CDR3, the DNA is TGTGCCAGCAGCTTGGGGGGAGGTAGCAATCAGCCCCAGCATTTT. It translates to CASSLGGGSNQPQHF.

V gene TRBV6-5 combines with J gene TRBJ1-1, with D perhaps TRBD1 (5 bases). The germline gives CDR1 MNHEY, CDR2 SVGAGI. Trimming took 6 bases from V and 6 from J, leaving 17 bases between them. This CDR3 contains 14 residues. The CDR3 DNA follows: TGTGCCAGCAGGCACGGGGCCCCCAACGCTGAAGCTTTCTTT. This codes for CASRHGAPNAEAFF.

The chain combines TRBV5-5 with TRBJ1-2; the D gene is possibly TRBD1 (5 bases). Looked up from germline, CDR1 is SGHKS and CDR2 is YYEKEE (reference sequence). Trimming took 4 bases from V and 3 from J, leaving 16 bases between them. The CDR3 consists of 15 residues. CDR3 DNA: TGTGCCAGCAGCCCAGACCCGGGAGGGGACTATGGCTACACCTTC. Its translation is CASSPDPGGDYGYTF.

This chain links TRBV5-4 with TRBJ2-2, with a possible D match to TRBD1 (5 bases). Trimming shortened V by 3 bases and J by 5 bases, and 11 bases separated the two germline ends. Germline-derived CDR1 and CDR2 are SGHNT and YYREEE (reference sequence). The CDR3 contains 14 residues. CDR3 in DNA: TGTGCCAGCAGCTATGACCAGGGTACCGGGGAGCTGTTTTTT. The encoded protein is CASSYDQGTGELFF. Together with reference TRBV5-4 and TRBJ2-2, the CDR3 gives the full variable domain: ETGVTQSPTHLIKTRGQQVTLRCSSQSGHNTVSWYQQALGQGPQFIFQYYREEENGRGNFPPRFSGLQFPNYSSELNVNALELDDSALYLCASSYDQGTGELFFGEGSRLTVL.

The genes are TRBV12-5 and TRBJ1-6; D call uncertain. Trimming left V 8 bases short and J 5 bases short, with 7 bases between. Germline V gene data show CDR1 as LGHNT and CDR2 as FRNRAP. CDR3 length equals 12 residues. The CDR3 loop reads CASPPHNSPLHF. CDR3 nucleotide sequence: TGTGCTAGTCCTCCTCATAATTCACCCCTCCACTTT. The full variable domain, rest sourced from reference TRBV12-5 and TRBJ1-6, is DARVTQTPRHKVTEMGQEVTMRCQPILGHNTVFWYRQTMMQGLELLAYFRNRAPLDDSGMPKDRFSAEMPDATLATLKIQPSEPRDSAVYFCASPPHNSPLHFGNGTRLTVT.

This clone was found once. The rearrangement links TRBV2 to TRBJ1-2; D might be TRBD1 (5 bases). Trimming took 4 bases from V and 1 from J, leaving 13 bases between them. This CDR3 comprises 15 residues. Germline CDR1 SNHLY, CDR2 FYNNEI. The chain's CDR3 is CASSAQGQINYGYTF. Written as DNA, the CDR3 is TGTGCCAGCAGTGCCCAGGGCCAAATTAACTATGGCTACACCTTC. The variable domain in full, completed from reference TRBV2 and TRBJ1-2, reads EPEVTQTPSHQVTQMGQEVILRCVPISNHLYFYWYRQILGQKVEFLVSFYNNEISEKSEIFDDQFSVERPDGSNFTLKIRSTKLEDSAMYFCASSAQGQINYGYTFGSGTRLTVV.

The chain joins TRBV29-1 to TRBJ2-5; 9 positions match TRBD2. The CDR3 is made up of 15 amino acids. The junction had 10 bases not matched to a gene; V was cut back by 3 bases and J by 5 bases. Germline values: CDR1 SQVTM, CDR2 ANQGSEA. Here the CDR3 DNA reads TGCAGCGTTGATGGCCCAGGGACTAGCTCGGAGACCCAGTACTTC. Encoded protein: CSVDGPGTSSETQYF.